This T cell receptor beta chain was profiled in a study of beta chain features in type 1 diabetes. Study outcomes and limitations: Among patients with Type 1 diabetes, TCRB CDR3s were moderately but significantly shorter in every one of the four CD4+ subsets.

Concerning this clone: The antigen is undetermined.

The V and J ends lost 3 bases and 3 bases, in that order; junction bases with no gene match: 2. From germline, CDR1 is KGHSH and CDR2 LQKENI. The CDR3 extends over 14 amino acids. Every isolated RNA sample was fully reverse transcribed, so sequencing captured expressed TCRB transcripts. Clones were sequenced by immunoSEQ multiplex PCR, and TCRdb holds only the in-frame ones, with some missing. The sample records around 150,000 clones, approximately 8.7% being singletons. This TCR came from a woman aged 25 to 39 with type 1 diabetes. The source material was central memory CD4+ T cells from blood. The chain carries TRBV18 and TRBJ2-1; 7 nucleotides agree with TRBD2. The CDR3 loop is CASSPASGYNEQFF. The DNA of the CDR3 is TGTGCCAGCTCACCGGCTAGCGGCTACAATGAGCAGTTCTTC.